Listed here are 2 T cell receptor beta chains from one sample, sequenced in a study of cytomegalovirus exposure and HLA in healthy donors (dated by TCRdb to the late 2010s). To prepare the library, the immunoSEQ multiplex PCR assay was applied. The multiplex PCR relied on a mix of 60 forward primers for TCR Vbeta segments and 13 reverse primers for TCR Jbeta segments. Entries here come from immuneACCESS through TCRdb and include only in-frame sequences with V and J called. Some clones fail to appear in such tables; in the studies checked, an unresolved V gene covers under half of the shortfall, and the cause of the remainder is unknown. For this sample there are 200,000 to 250,000 clones; roughly 83% appear just once. Together, the top ten hold just over 1.4% of the sample. Material: PBMCs. These receptors came from a girl aged 5-17 years in good health and CMV-seronegative.

The chain links TRBV27 to TRBJ1-1, with 9 bases that match TRBD1. The CDR3 has 15 amino acids. Germline loops: CDR1 MNHEY, CDR2 SMNVEV (reference sequence). V lost 6 bases, J lost 3 bases, and 8 bases stayed unmatched. Here the CDR3 reads CASRPDRGWDTEAFF. The CDR3 DNA sequence: TGTGCCAGCAGGCCCGACAGGGGGTGGGACACTGAAGCTTTCTTT.

J is TRBJ2-3 and V is TRBV7-3; 14 bases line up with TRBD2. The length of the CDR3 is 16 residues. V lost 5 bases to trimming and J lost 5 bases; unmatched junction nucleotides: 6. Germline CDR1 SGHTA, CDR2 FQGTGA. The CDR3 DNA is TGTGCCAGCAGCGTGACTAGCGGGGGGGCAGGAGATACGCAGTATTTT. As protein: CASSVTSGGAGDTQYF.